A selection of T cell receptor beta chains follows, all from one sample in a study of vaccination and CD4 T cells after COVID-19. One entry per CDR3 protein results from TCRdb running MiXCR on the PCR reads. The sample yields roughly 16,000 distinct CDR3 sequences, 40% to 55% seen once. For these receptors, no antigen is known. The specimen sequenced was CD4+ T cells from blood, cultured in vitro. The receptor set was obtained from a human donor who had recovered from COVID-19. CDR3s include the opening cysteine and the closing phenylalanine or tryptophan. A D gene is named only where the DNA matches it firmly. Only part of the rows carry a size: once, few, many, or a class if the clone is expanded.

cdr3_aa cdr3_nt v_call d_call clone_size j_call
CASSWARNYGYTF TGTGCCAGCAGCTGGGCCAGAAACTATGGCTACACCTTC TRBV7-2 . few TRBJ1-2
CSARSGTSGTYEQYF TGCAGTGCTCGATCCGGGACTAGCGGAACCTACGAGCAGTACTTC TRBV20-1 TRBD2 few TRBJ2-7
CASSGGTEAFF TGTGCCAGCAGTGGGGGGACAGAAGCTTTCTTT TRBV2 . . TRBJ1-1
CASSESTRLAEPSTDTQYF TGCGCCAGCAGTGAGTCGACTCGTCTAGCGGAGCCTAGCACAGATACGCAGTATTTT TRBV10-2 TRBD2 . TRBJ2-3
CATSDSTSGGALDTQYF TGTGCCACCAGTGATTCGACTAGCGGGGGGGCCCTAGATACGCAGTATTTT TRBV24-1 TRBD2 few TRBJ2-3
CASSTFRGGAGQETQYF TGTGCCAGTAGTACTTTCAGGGGCGGCGCGGGGCAAGAGACCCAGTACTTC TRBV19 . . TRBJ2-5
CAIGTEPDTQYF TGTGCCATCGGAACGGAGCCAGATACGCAGTATTTT TRBV10-3 . . TRBJ2-3
CASSLAGSQPQHF TGTGCCAGCAGCTTGGCCGGGTCTCAGCCCCAGCATTTT TRBV5-4 . . TRBJ1-5
CASSLVLARKSYNEQFF TGTGCCAGCAGCTTAGTATTAGCGAGGAAATCCTACAATGAGCAGTTCTTC TRBV11-3 . . TRBJ2-1
CACPGDRGVTGELFF TGTGCCTGCCCCGGGGACAGGGGGGTCACCGGGGAGCTGTTTTTT TRBV30 TRBD1 . TRBJ2-2
CSASGGGNQPQHF TGCAGTGCTAGTGGGGGGGGTAATCAGCCCCAGCATTTT TRBV20-1 . few TRBJ1-5
CAWSVVTGLVNTEAFF TGTGCCTGGAGTGTTGTGACAGGGCTGGTGAACACTGAAGCTTTCTTT TRBV30 TRBD1 once TRBJ1-1
CSALSGRVGNEQFF TGCAGTGCTCTTAGCGGGAGGGTGGGCAATGAGCAGTTCTTC TRBV20-1 TRBD2 few TRBJ2-1
CASSLAPQDGYATNEKLFF TGTGCCAGCAGCTTAGCTCCTCAGGACGGTTATGCAACTAATGAAAAACTGTTTTTT TRBV7-2 . few TRBJ1-4
CASSYGSGGTEQFF TGTGCCAGCAGTTACGGCAGCGGGGGAACCGAACAGTTCTTC TRBV6-5 TRBD2 . TRBJ2-1
CASSEKGGLAGPYGQYF TGTGCCAGCAGTGAAAAAGGAGGACTAGCGGGTCCCTACGGGCAGTACTTC TRBV2 TRBD2 . TRBJ2-7
CASSLGVVSKETQYF TGTGCCAGTAGTCTAGGGGTAGTATCTAAAGAGACCCAGTACTTC TRBV19 . few TRBJ2-5
CASSVGDRTSTDTQYF TGTGCCAGCAGCGTAGGGGACAGAACTAGCACAGATACGCAGTATTTT TRBV9 TRBD1 . TRBJ2-3
CASTPAAGLETQYF TGCGCCAGCACCCCCGCGGCAGGGTTGGAGACCCAGTACTTC TRBV5-1 . . TRBJ2-5
CASSSFPGLTDTQYF TGTGCCAGCAGCTCTTTTCCGGGACTCACAGATACGCAGTATTTT TRBV7-2 . few TRBJ2-3
CATSDRSYEQYF TGTGCCACTTCGGACAGGAGCTACGAGCAGTACTTC TRBV19 TRBD1 . TRBJ2-7
CASSGVRGHYNEQFF TGTGCCAGCAGCGGCGTCAGGGGCCACTACAATGAGCAGTTCTTC TRBV11-2 . . TRBJ2-1
CASSGTSGRHNEQFF TGTGCCAGCAGCGGTACTAGCGGGAGGCACAATGAGCAGTTCTTC TRBV7-2 TRBD2 . TRBJ2-1
CASSPSSGRGEQFF TGTGCCAGCAGCCCGTCTAGCGGGAGAGGTGAGCAGTTCTTC TRBV7-2 TRBD2 once TRBJ2-1
CASSEPRGRHNEQFF TGTGCCAGCAGTGAACCGCGGGGGAGACACAATGAGCAGTTCTTC TRBV2 TRBD2 . TRBJ2-1
CASGYAGTYNSPLHF TGTGCCAGCGGGTACGCAGGCACCTATAATTCACCCCTCCACTTT TRBV12-3/TRBV12-4 . . TRBJ1-6
CASSQGGALETQYF TGTGCCAGCAGTCAGGGTGGGGCTTTAGAGACCCAGTACTTC TRBV27 . few TRBJ2-5
CASKTLLTGLNTEAFF TGTGCCAGCAAAACCCTTCTCACAGGGTTGAACACTGAAGCTTTCTTT TRBV27 . . TRBJ1-1
CASRSAAGVGEQYF TGTGCCAGCAGATCCGCGGCGGGAGTTGGCGAGCAGTACTTC TRBV12-3/TRBV12-4 TRBD2 few TRBJ2-7
CSARDPHEGPYNEQFF TGCAGTGCTAGAGACCCCCATGAGGGCCCCTACAATGAGCAGTTCTTC TRBV20-1 . . TRBJ2-1
CASSLDRVAFYGYTF TGTGCCAGCAGCTTAGACCGGGTGGCCTTCTATGGCTACACCTTC TRBV7-2 . . TRBJ1-2
CASSGREGRGTQYF TGTGCCAGTAGTGGCCGGGAGGGCCGAGGTACGCAGTATTTT TRBV19 TRBD2 . TRBJ2-3
CASKFYAGTGGTYGYTF TGTGCCAGCAAGTTTTACGCCGGGACAGGGGGCACCTATGGCTACACCTTC TRBV27 TRBD1 few TRBJ1-2
CATSRNSRAVGELFF TGTGCCACCAGCCGAAATAGCAGGGCGGTCGGGGAGCTGTTTTTT TRBV15 . . TRBJ2-2
CAWTVSGNTIYF TGTGCCTGGACCGTCTCTGGAAACACCATATATTTT TRBV30 . . TRBJ1-3
CVSSLGLLGQDTQYF TGTGTCAGCAGCTTGGGACTACTCGGGCAAGATACGCAGTATTTT TRBV5-4 TRBD2 . TRBJ2-3
CASRTTGTTEAFF TGTGCCAGCAGAACAACAGGGACCACTGAAGCTTTCTTT TRBV6-2/TRBV6-3 . . TRBJ1-1
CASRPPGGWNSPLHF TGTGCCAGCAGACCCCCGGGGGGCTGGAATTCACCCCTCCACTTT TRBV6-2/TRBV6-3 . once TRBJ1-6
CASSIILGGAAGELFF TGTGCCAGTAGTATAATTCTTGGCGGGGCGGCCGGGGAGCTGTTTTTT TRBV19 . . TRBJ2-2
CASRSSGGGTEAFF TGTGCCAGCAGGTCTTCCGGGGGTGGCACTGAAGCTTTCTTT TRBV6-1 . . TRBJ1-1
CASTLSGGNSPLHF TGTGCCAGCACCCTATCGGGCGGAAATTCACCCCTCCACTTT TRBV12-3/TRBV12-4 . . TRBJ1-6
CASSWGTGRNYGYTF TGTGCCAGTAGCTGGGGGACAGGGAGGAACTATGGCTACACCTTC TRBV19 TRBD1 . TRBJ1-2
CASSLERGGTGELFF TGTGCCAGCAGCTTAGAGAGGGGCGGAACCGGGGAGCTGTTTTTT TRBV11-2 . . TRBJ2-2
CASSLTGGYGYTF TGTGCCAGCAGCCTAACAGGGGGTTATGGCTACACCTTC TRBV7-9 TRBD1 . TRBJ1-2
CASSFRGRRDGYTF TGTGCCAGCAGTTTTAGGGGGCGCAGAGATGGCTACACCTTC TRBV12-3/TRBV12-4 TRBD1 few TRBJ1-2
CASSPRDRDYGYTF TGTGCCAGCTCACCCCGGGACAGGGACTATGGCTACACCTTC TRBV18 TRBD1 . TRBJ1-2
CASSLAGTTNGYTF TGTGCCAGCAGCCTGGCGGGGACAACGAATGGCTACACCTTC TRBV11-2 . few TRBJ1-2
CASVAGGPQETQYF TGTGCCAGCGTAGCGGGAGGGCCCCAAGAGACCCAGTACTTC TRBV25-1 TRBD2 few TRBJ2-5
CASRGPLSNQPQHF TGTGCCAGTAGAGGGCCTCTTTCAAATCAGCCCCAGCATTTT TRBV19 . few TRBJ1-5
CASSYYPTGVSQFF TGTGCCAGCAGTTACTACCCTACAGGGGTGTCGCAGTTCTTC TRBV6-2/TRBV6-3 TRBD1 . TRBJ2-1
CASSTLQGRLSNQPQHF TGTGCCAGTAGTACCCTACAGGGTCGCCTGAGCAATCAGCCCCAGCATTTT TRBV19 . . TRBJ1-5
CASSPTGVGANVLTF TGTGCCAGCAGCCCCACGGGGGTTGGGGCCAACGTCCTGACTTTC TRBV6-4 . . TRBJ2-6
CASSLSGETQYF TGTGCCAGCAGCTTAAGTGGGGAGACCCAGTACTTC TRBV7-9 . few TRBJ2-5
CASGRQPQHF TGTGCCAGCGGGCGTCAGCCCCAGCATTTT TRBV27 . . TRBJ1-5
CASSLVGTGLEQFF TGTGCCAGCAGCTTAGTGGGGACAGGTTTGGAGCAGTTCTTC TRBV7-9 TRBD1 . TRBJ2-1
CASSTEGAWNEQYF TGTGCCAGCAGTACGGAGGGGGCATGGAACGAGCAGTACTTC TRBV6-1 . . TRBJ2-7
CASSPPEQGGAFF TGTGCCAGCTCACCTCCGGAGCAGGGCGGAGCTTTCTTT TRBV18 . . TRBJ1-1
CSARNGVTYEQYF TGCAGTGCTAGGAATGGGGTTACCTACGAGCAGTACTTC TRBV20-1 . . TRBJ2-7
CASSSGQGRNSPLHF TGTGCCAGCAGCTCAGGACAGGGTCGAAATTCACCCCTCCACTTT TRBV7-9 TRBD1 medium-sized TRBJ1-6